The 10 T cell receptor beta chains below were found in one sample sequenced in a study of cytomegalovirus exposure and HLA in healthy donors. Use of 60 Vbeta and 13 Jbeta primers characterized the PCR. TCRdb's copy holds only in-frame clones and misses some; the assay was immunoSEQ multiplex PCR. The sample has fewer than 200,000 clones, approximately 86% seen once. What was sequenced was PBMCs. These receptors were taken from a male donor in good health and CMV-seronegative.

The chain links TRBV7-9 to TRBJ2-1, with D unclear. The germline V gene has CDR1 SEHNR and CDR2 FQNEAQ (reference sequence). Trimming cost V 5 bases and J 5 bases, with 7 bases left between them. The CDR3 contains 12 residues. The CDR3 sequence is CASSLQNNEQFF. The CDR3 DNA sequence: TGTGCCAGCAGCCTACAGAACAATGAGCAGTTCTTC.

The rearrangement joins TRBV7-9 to TRBJ2-1, with a possible D match to TRBD1 (6 bases). The CDR3 covers 15 residues. V was pared by 7 bases and J by 6 bases, with 19 bases between. CDR1 and CDR2 from the germline V gene are SEHNR and FQNEAQ (reference sequence). CDR3 bases: TGTGCCAGCACCCTGTACAGGGAGATTCCCAATGAGCAGTTCTTC. Translation: CASTLYREIPNEQFF.

The chain has TRBV9 and TRBJ2-2; weak D call: TRBD1 (5 bases). With 4 bases removed from V and 6 bases from J, the gap between germline ends came to 13 bases. This CDR3 region has 14 residues. Germline lookup yields CDR1 SGDLS and CDR2 YYNGEE. The CDR3 DNA reads as TGTGCCAGCAGCCCTTCAGGGCAACCCGGGGAGCTGTTTTTT. Protein product: CASSPSGQPGELFF.

The chain uses TRBV6-6 and TRBJ2-7; D may be TRBD2 (6 bases). V shed 7 bases and J shed 3 bases, with 10 bases lying between them. The CDR3 consists of 12 residues. CDR1 is MNHNY, CDR2 SVGAGI, per germline (reference sequence). In DNA form, the CDR3 reads TGTGCCAGCAAATGGGAGGACTACGAGCAGTACTTC. Translating gives CASKWEDYEQYF.

The J gene is TRBJ1-2, the V gene TRBV29-1; 7 nucleotides match TRBD1. Trimming took 5 bases from V and 3 from J; bases not matched to a gene: 9. This CDR3 is built from 14 residues. Germline CDR1 is SQVTM and CDR2 is ANQGSEA. CDR3 amino acids: CSVLGTAEHYGYTF. CDR3 bases: TGCAGCGTTCTAGGGACAGCCGAGCACTATGGCTACACCTTC.

The chain is built from TRBV6-5 and TRBJ2-1; a weak D match, TRBD1 (6 bases). The V and J ends lost 0 bases and 6 bases respectively, with 12 bases between them. The CDR3 totals 15 residues. Germline assignment: CDR1 MNHEY and CDR2 SVGAGI. The CDR3 bases are TGTGCCAGCAGTTACTCCGCAGGGGCCGTCAATGAGCAGTTCTTC. It specifies CASSYSAGAVNEQFF.

The chain carries TRBV5-5 and TRBJ1-6, with D tentatively TRBD1 (6 bases). The CDR3 sequence is 17 residues long. Trimming took off 5 bases at V and 2 bases at J, with 17 bases between the two ends. CDR1 is SGHKS and CDR2 is YYEKEE in the germline V gene (reference sequence). In nucleotides, the CDR3 is TGTGCCAGCAGTGTACGGTCTGGGGACACCTATAATTCACCCCTCCACTTT. Translation: CASSVRSGDTYNSPLHF.

The V gene is TRBV6-6, the J gene TRBJ2-3; D perhaps matches TRBD2 (6 bases). In germline, CDR1 is MNHNY, CDR2 SVGAGI (reference sequence). The length of the CDR3 is 15 residues. V lost 6 bases and J 2 bases, leaving 15 bases between the germline ends. Written as DNA, the CDR3 is TGTGCCAGCAGCCGCCCCCTAGCGAACACAGATACGCAGTATTTT. Encoded protein: CASSRPLANTDTQYF.

The rearrangement uses TRBV5-1 and TRBJ2-5, with D possibly matching TRBD1 (5 bases). The ends were cut back, 2 bases at V and 2 bases at J, with 13 bases in the middle. The CDR3 totals 15 residues. Germline-derived CDR1 and CDR2 are SGHRS and YFSETQ. The CDR3 DNA sequence: TGCGCCAGCAGCTTTTTAGACAGCACTCAAGAGACCCAGTACTTC. This codes for CASSFLDSTQETQYF.

The chain has TRBV27 and TRBJ2-3, with 9 bases that match TRBD1. The CDR3 runs 17 residues. J was trimmed by 1 base and V by 4 bases; bases with no gene match: 9. Germline V gene data show CDR1 as MNHEY and CDR2 as SMNVEV (reference sequence). This CDR3 reads CASSWTGTGTGTDTQYF. In DNA form, the CDR3 reads TGTGCCAGCAGTTGGACCGGGACAGGGACGGGCACAGATACGCAGTATTTT.